This record covers a single T cell receptor (beta chain). Produced via immunoSEQ multiplex PCR; TCRdb's table is partial and in-frame only. The table includes approximately 21,000 clones, almost 96% detected once. Germline V gives CDR1 SGHRS, CDR2 YFSETQ. The CDR3 covers 17 residues. V was clipped by 4 bases and J by 0 bases, with 17 bases between them. The source of the sample is a study of regulatory and conventional T cells in RAG deficiency. Blood CD4+ CD25-low CD127-high conventional T cells supplied the genomic DNA template. The same sample was also used in a study of regulatory T cells. That study reports: The PCR used 52 TRBV and 13 TRBJ primers.

The sequence derives from a human donor in good health. The sequenced sample was CD25- CD4+ T cells sorted from blood. This chain connects TRBV5-1 to TRBJ1-3, with unresolved D. The CDR3, as DNA: TGCGCCAGCAGCCCGCTAGCGGGGTTCAGCTCTGGAAACACCATATATTTT. Translation gives CASSPLAGFSSGNTIYF.